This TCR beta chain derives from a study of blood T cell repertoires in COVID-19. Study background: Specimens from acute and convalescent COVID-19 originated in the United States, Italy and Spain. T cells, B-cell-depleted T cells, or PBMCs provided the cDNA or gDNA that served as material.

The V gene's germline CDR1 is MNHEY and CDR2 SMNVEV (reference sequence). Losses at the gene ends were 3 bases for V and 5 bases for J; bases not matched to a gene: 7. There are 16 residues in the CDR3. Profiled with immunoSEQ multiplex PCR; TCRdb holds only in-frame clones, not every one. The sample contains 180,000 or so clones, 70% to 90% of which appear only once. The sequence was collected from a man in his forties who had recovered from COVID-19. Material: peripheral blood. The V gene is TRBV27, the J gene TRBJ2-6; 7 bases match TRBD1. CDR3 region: CASSLVGGPWANVLTF. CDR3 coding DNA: TGTGCCAGCAGTTTGGTAGGGGGCCCGTGGGCCAACGTCCTGACTTTC.